These T cell receptor beta chains were read from a single sample in a study of blood T cells in healthy people across ages. TCRdb re-called the 5' RACE reads with MiXCR, one entry per CDR3 protein. In the table there are 1.5 million to 2 million distinct CDR3 sequences, over 25% of which are singletons. The sample comprised blood. The receptors shown here come from a woman in her twenties or thirties in good health. The CDR3 runs from the conserved cysteine through the conserved F or W. D genes are given only for firm matches. Clone size is not always given. Where it is, it says once, few, many or a class for expanded clones.

>TRBD1|NA|TRBJ2-5|TRBV10-3
TGTGCCATCAGTACTGCCGGGACAGGGATAGGGGAGACCCAGTACTTC
CAISTAGTGIGETQYF
>NA|many|TRBJ1-2|TRBV3-1
TGTGCCAGCAGCAGGACCTCTAACTATGGCTACACCTTC
CASSRTSNYGYTF
>NA|NA|TRBJ2-2|TRBV6-2/TRBV6-3
TGTGCCAGCAAGTCCCGGGACACCGGGGAGCTGTTTTTT
CASKSRDTGELFF
>TRBD1|NA|TRBJ2-3|TRBV7-9
TGTGCCATCAGCTTAACGAGACAGGGCGGCGCAGATACGCAGTATTTT
CAISLTRQGGADTQYF
>NA|NA|TRBJ2-1|TRBV20-1
TGCAGTGCCACAACGATTTCAGGGGCTCCTACGGGTGAGCAGTTCTTC
CSATTISGAPTGEQFF
>TRBD2|NA|TRBJ2-3|TRBV2
TGTGCCAGCAGTCCCTCGCGGGAGCGGGAAGATACGCAGTATTTT
CASSPSREREDTQYF
>NA|NA|TRBJ1-1|TRBV5-5
TGTGCCAGCAGCGCCGGTGAATTGAACACTGAAGCTTTCTTT
CASSAGELNTEAFF
>TRBD1|few|TRBJ2-7|TRBV5-1
TGCGCCAGCAGCCCCTGGGCAGGGGGCTCCTACGAGCAGTACTTC
CASSPWAGGSYEQYF
>TRBD2|few|TRBJ2-5|TRBV20-1
TGCAGTGCTTGGGGGGGGACTAGCGTTAAACAAGAGACCCAGTACTTC
CSAWGGTSVKQETQYF
>NA|NA|TRBJ1-4|TRBV20-1
TGCAGTACTGTCAGGGCAACTAATGAAAAACTGTTTTTT
CSTVRATNEKLFF
>NA|NA|TRBJ1-1|TRBV6-5
TGTGCCAGCAGTTACTCCTTGACAGTTCCGAACACTGAAGCTTTCTTT
CASSYSLTVPNTEAFF
>NA|NA|TRBJ2-3|TRBV5-6
TGTGCCAGCAGCTCCTGGGGGTCCCCGGTGAGGACGCAGTATTTT
CASSSWGSPVRTQYF
>TRBD2|few|TRBJ2-1|TRBV5-1
TGCGCCAGCAGCTTCAGACTAGCGGGGGGGAATGAGCAGTTCTTC
CASSFRLAGGNEQFF
>NA|NA|TRBJ2-7|TRBV5-1
TGCGCCAGCAGCTTGGAGGTAGGGCGGACCGCCTACGAGCAGTACTTC
CASSLEVGRTAYEQYF
>TRBD1|few|TRBJ1-1|TRBV2
TGTGCCAGCCATGGGGACAGCTATGAAGCTTTCTTT
CASHGDSYEAFF
>NA|NA|TRBJ2-1|TRBV7-9
TGTGCCAGCAGCTATGACTCACCCAACAATGAGCAGTTCTTC
CASSYDSPNNEQFF
>TRBD1|once|TRBJ1-2|TRBV29-1
TGCGGCGTCGGACAGGCGAGCTATGGCAACACCTTC
CGVGQASYGNTF
>TRBD1|few|TRBJ1-6|TRBV4-1
TGCGCCAGCAGCCAAGAACAGGGGGATAGTCCCTATAATTCACCCCTCCACTTT
CASSQEQGDSPYNSPLHF
>NA|NA|TRBJ1-1|TRBV7-9
TGTGCCAGCAGCTTAGCAGGGTATTCCACTGAAGCTTTCTTT
CASSLAGYSTEAFF
>NA|many|TRBJ2-3|TRBV30
TGTGCCTGGAGTTTCCCGCCGGAGGATACGCAGTATTTT
CAWSFPPEDTQYF